The sequence of this T cell receptor (beta chain) was determined in a study of T cells after yellow fever vaccination (dated by TCRdb to the late 2010s). For context, the study as a whole: Libraries from fractions with low cell numbers were prepared with the SMART-Seq v4 Ultra Low Input RNA kit. To follow T-cell clones before and after both primary and booster YFV17D yellow fever vaccination, bulk TCR alpha and beta repertoires underwent longitudinal sequencing. Two healthy male donors, one aged 18 to 30 and one aged 30 to 39 years, were included in the cohort. Bulk PBMC replicates and cell subsets were isolated from blood drawn at multiple timepoints before and after both primary and secondary immunization.

As regards this clonotype: Which antigen it targets is not known. No base quality information exists; no much larger clone differs at one position.

TCR cDNA was synthesized by 5'RACE template switching, through which a universal primer site and unique molecular identifiers were introduced. Priming for cDNA synthesis came from both the TCR alpha and TCR beta constant segments. Library amplification used two PCR steps, and the second PCR step added sample barcodes and sequencing adapters. Sequencing of libraries was performed on Illumina HiSeq 2500 (2x100 bp) or NovaSeq (2x150 bp). The original pipeline was this. MIGEC handled demultiplexing of reads and collapsing into UMI consensus sequences, while MiXCR performed V(D)J alignment. Vaccine-responding clonotypes were identified with edgeR using replicate PBMC samples, with FDR below 0.01 and a log2 fold change above 5 up to day 15 being required. Each bulk clonotype received a CD4 or CD8 identity based on whether the sequenced CD4 or CD8 repertoire contained that clonotype at higher abundance. TCRdb itself trimmed the public reads at Q25 with fastp, ran MiXCR and retained productive beta chains. One record per CDR3 amino acid sequence lists the most common genes and DNA. The V and J calls come from TCRdb's annotation, not from the publication. The table for this sample lists 620,000 or so distinct CDR3 sequences; roughly an eighth of them were counted only once. The ten biggest clones cover 15% of the sample.

Relative to germline, V is missing 4 bases and J is missing 0 bases, with 4 bases of the junction outside any gene match. Spanning cysteine to phenylalanine, the CDR3 consists of 17 amino acids. Of all the DNA, just the CDR3 is kept, 51 bases in frame from base 1. Via the germline V gene, CDR1 is SGHRS and CDR2 YFSETQ. The intended sense of this specimen's treatment or condition label: live attenuated yellow fever vaccine strain. At every blood-draw timepoint, two biological replicates of bulk PBMCs were collected. PBMCs were isolated from peripheral blood using a standard Ficoll-Paque protocol. TriZol was used to extract RNA from bulk PBMCs, from CD4 and CD8 fractions, and from dextramer-positive and dextramer-negative fractions. Overall study outcomes, separate from this receptor: After the booster, most of the clones that had expanded following primary vaccination were detected again (just under 97% of CD4 and more than 85% of CD8), which suggests that memory was broadly maintained. Computational filtering was needed because FACS-sorted repertoires could contain abundant contaminating clonotypes from the bulk population. Because only a couple of donors were included in the study, the extent to which the findings can be generalized is limited. A small fraction of clonotypes appeared in both the CD4 and CD8 compartments, likely as a result of convergent recombination. Compared with the primary T-cell response, the secondary T-cell response was faster but weaker, reaching its peak on day 5 rather than on day 15.

The sequences come from PBMCs, collected on the day of the yellow fever booster vaccination. The chain uses TRBV5-1 and TRBJ2-4, and 13 junctional nucleotides match TRBD2. The receptor comes from a man aged 25 to 40 who received the YFV17D yellow fever vaccine. In nucleotides, the sequence is TGCGCCAGCAGCCAGGGACTAGCGGGGCTAGCCAAAAACATTCAGTACTTC. This encodes CASSQGLAGLAKNIQYF.